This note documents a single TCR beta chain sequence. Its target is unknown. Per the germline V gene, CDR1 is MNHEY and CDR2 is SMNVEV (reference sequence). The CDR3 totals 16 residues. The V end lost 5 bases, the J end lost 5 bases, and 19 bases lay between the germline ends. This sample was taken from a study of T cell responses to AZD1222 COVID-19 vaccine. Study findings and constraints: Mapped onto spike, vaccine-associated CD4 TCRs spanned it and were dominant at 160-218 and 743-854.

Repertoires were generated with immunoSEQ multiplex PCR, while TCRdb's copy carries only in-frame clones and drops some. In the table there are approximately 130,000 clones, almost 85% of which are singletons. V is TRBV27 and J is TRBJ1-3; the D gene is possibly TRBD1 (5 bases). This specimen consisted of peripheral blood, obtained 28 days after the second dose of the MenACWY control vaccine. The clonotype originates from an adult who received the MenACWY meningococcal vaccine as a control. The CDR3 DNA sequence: TGTGCCAGCAGTACAACTCAGGGTGGAGGCCGAAACACCATATATTTT. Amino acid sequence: CASSTTQGGGRNTIYF.